Each of the 20 T cell receptor beta chains below was sequenced from the same sample in a study of T cell changes during pregnancy in multiple sclerosis. Method: immunoSEQ multiplex PCR; TCRdb's copy keeps in-frame clones and lacks some. The sample lists about 44,000 clones, 95% to 97% seen once, with roughly 0.9% in the top ten. The material was peripheral blood, obtained in the second trimester of pregnancy. The receptors here all came from a female donor with multiple sclerosis, enrolled in a pregnancy study.

This clone was detected once. The chain couples TRBV29-1 to TRBJ2-1; the D gene is possibly TRBD1 (6 bases). The CDR3 is 15 amino acids. Trimming left V 7 bases short and J 0 bases short, with 16 bases between. The germline gives CDR1 SQVTM, CDR2 ANQGSEA. CDR3 amino acids: CSAPRGRGSYNEQFF. The CDR3 region has the DNA TGCAGCGCCCCCCGGGGCAGGGGCTCCTACAATGAGCAGTTCTTC.

This clone was detected only once. V usage is TRBV4-1 and J usage is TRBJ1-5; 8 nucleotides line up with TRBD1. After removal of 3 bases from V and 2 bases from J, the junction contained 9 bases not matched to a gene. The V gene's germline CDR1 is MGHRA and CDR2 YSYEKL. The CDR3 spans 17 residues. The CDR3 region has the DNA TGCGCCAGCAGCCAGGCAGGGGGCAGATCGGGCAATCAGCCCCAGCATTTT. This encodes CASSQAGGRSGNQPQHF.

The V call is TRBV7-2, the J call TRBJ2-1, with TRBD2 identical over 7 bases. The length of the CDR3 is 14 residues. The trim removed 5 bases at V and 10 bases at J, leaving 11 bases unmatched. Germline-derived CDR1 and CDR2 are SGHTA and FQGNSA. This CDR3 is CASSPRLAAGEQFF. CDR3 nucleotides: TGTGCCAGCAGCCCCCGGCTAGCGGCGGGGGAGCAGTTCTTC.

The J gene is TRBJ1-2, the V gene TRBV2; TRBD1 matches 7 bases. There are 15 residues in the CDR3. Germline CDR1 reads SNHLY; CDR2 reads FYNNEI. J gave up 2 bases and V 6 bases, and 9 bases lay outside the gene matches. This CDR3 is CASSRDSFDNYGYTF. CDR3 bases: TGTGCCAGCAGCCGGGACAGTTTCGACAACTATGGCTACACCTTC.

The V call is TRBV27, the J call TRBJ2-2, with unresolved D. Germline loops: CDR1 MNHEY, CDR2 SMNVEV (reference sequence). The germline V and J ends were trimmed by 10 bases and 0 bases, with 12 bases remaining between them. This CDR3 has 14 amino acids. The CDR3 DNA is TGTGCCACCGCCATGGCCCCGAACACCGGGGAGCTGTTTTTT. This encodes CATAMAPNTGELFF.

This clone occurred once. This rearrangement joins TRBV28 to TRBJ2-3, with 16 bases lining up with TRBD2. The germline V gene has CDR1 MDHEN and CDR2 SYDVKM. The CDR3 loop spans 19 amino acids. With V trimmed by 2 bases and J by 1 base, 6 bases remained unmatched. DNA of the CDR3: TGTGCCAGCAGTTTAGGGGGACTAGCGGGAGGGGGTGGCACAGATACGCAGTATTTT. Translating gives CASSLGGLAGGGGTDTQYF.

CDR3 sequence reads: CASSRDVSEQFF. The CDR3, as DNA: TGTGCCAGCAGCAGAGATGTAAGTGAGCAGTTCTTC. The V call is TRBV7-2, the J call TRBJ2-1; D unresolved. V was cut by 5 bases and J by 9 bases, with 11 bases left in between. Germline loops: CDR1 SGHTA, CDR2 FQGNSA. The CDR3 is made up of 12 amino acids.

This clone was counted once. The chain carries TRBV30 and TRBJ2-7, with D perhaps matching TRBD1 (5 bases). The CDR3 is 12 residues long. Germline V gene sequence: CDR1 GTSNPN, CDR2 SVGIG (reference sequence). Between the trimmed V and J ends, which lost 2 bases and 2 bases, there was a span of 7 bases. CDR3 DNA sequence: TGTGCCTGGAGTCAGGGCCCCTACGAGCAGTACTTC. Its translation is CAWSQGPYEQYF.

This chain connects TRBV27 to TRBJ1-1; tentative D call: TRBD1 (6 bases). Germline CDR1 and CDR2: MNHEY and SMNVEV (reference sequence). The V and J ends lost 3 bases and 2 bases respectively, with 13 bases between them. There are 15 residues in the CDR3. Here the CDR3 reads CASSFSRTANTEAFF. The CDR3, as DNA: TGTGCCAGCAGTTTCTCAAGGACAGCAAACACTGAAGCTTTCTTT.

V gene TRBV9 combines with J gene TRBJ1-1, with D possibly matching TRBD1 (5 bases). The CDR3 contains 13 residues. Trimming took off 4 bases at V and 2 bases at J, with 9 bases between the two ends. Germline values: CDR1 SGDLS, CDR2 YYNGEE. The CDR3 DNA reads as TGTGCCAGCAGCACCACAGGTAACACTGAAGCTTTCTTT. This gives the protein CASSTTGNTEAFF.

The genes are TRBV7-2 and TRBJ2-3; weak D call: TRBD2 (5 bases). Germline CDR1 SGHTA, CDR2 FQGNSA. Between the trimmed V and J ends, which lost 6 bases and 0 bases, there was a span of 13 bases. The CDR3 spans 15 residues. The CDR3 loop is CASRTMRTSTDTQYF. The CDR3 DNA sequence: TGTGCCAGCAGAACTATGAGGACTAGCACAGATACGCAGTATTTT.

The V gene is TRBV7-3, the J gene TRBJ2-5; weak D call: TRBD1 (5 bases). This CDR3 contains 13 residues. CDR1 and CDR2 from the germline V gene are SGHTA and FQGTGA. Deletions cut 5 bases from V and 6 bases from J, with 13 bases between. CDR3 nucleotide sequence: TGTGCCAGCAGCCAAGGGGTTCGGCAGACCCAGTACTTC. Translation: CASSQGVRQTQYF.

The genes are TRBV27 and TRBJ2-1; 11 nucleotides align to TRBD2. The J segment lost 6 bases and the V segment lost 3 bases, leaving 4 bases of the junction unmatched. Looked up from germline, CDR1 is MNHEY and CDR2 is SMNVEV (reference sequence). There are 15 residues in the CDR3. DNA for the CDR3: TGTGCCAGCAGTTTCCATAGCGGGAGGGGCAATGAGCAGTTCTTC. Protein sequence: CASSFHSGRGNEQFF.

The V call is TRBV6-1, the J call TRBJ2-7; 11 positions agree with TRBD2. J gave up 4 bases and V 10 bases, and 6 bases lay outside the gene matches. CDR3 length equals 13 residues. Germline V CDR1 and CDR2: MNHNS, SASEGT. CDR3 sequence (DNA): TGTGCCACCACGGGGACTAGCGGATACGAGCAGTACTTC. This gives the protein CATTGTSGYEQYF.

This clone was seen once. This chain links TRBV7-9 with TRBJ1-6, with D perhaps matching TRBD1 (6 bases). The germline V gene has CDR1 SEHNR and CDR2 FQNEAQ (reference sequence). The germline V and J ends were trimmed by 2 bases and 7 bases, with 15 bases remaining between them. The length of the CDR3 is 16 residues. CDR3: CASSLYVGARNSPLHF. CDR3 nucleotides: TGTGCCAGCAGCTTATACGTGGGGGCAAGGAATTCACCCCTCCACTTT.

The genes are TRBV7-2 and TRBJ2-3, with a weak D call TRBD2 (7 bases). Trimming left V 5 bases short and J 2 bases short, with 17 bases between. From germline, CDR1 is SGHTA and CDR2 FQGNSA. There are 16 residues in the CDR3. The CDR3 DNA reads as TGTGCCAGCAGCCCCCCCTTGGGGGGGCACACAGATACGCAGTATTTT. This codes for CASSPPLGGHTDTQYF.

This clone was recorded only once. The V call is TRBV5-1, the J call TRBJ2-6; tentatively, D is TRBD1 (6 bases). Germline CDR1 SGHRS, CDR2 YFSETQ. The CDR3 extends over 16 amino acids. V shed 4 bases and J shed 1 base, with 12 bases lying between them. The CDR3 sequence: CASSLPTGSGANVLTF. CDR3 bases: TGCGCCAGCAGCCTACCCACAGGGTCTGGGGCCAACGTCCTGACTTTC. Full variable domain (rest looked up from reference TRBV5-1 and TRBJ2-6): KAGVTQTPRYLIKTRGQQVTLSCSPISGHRSVSWYQQTPGQGLQFLFEYFSETQRNKGNFPGRFSGRQFSNSRSEMNVSTLELGDSALYLCASSLPTGSGANVLTFGAGSRLTVL.

V usage is TRBV4-3 and J usage is TRBJ2-7; TRBD2 agrees at 14 bases. J was trimmed by 0 bases and V by 1 base; bases with no gene match: 5. This CDR3 is built from 18 residues. Germline values: CDR1 LGHNA, CDR2 YSLEER. The DNA for the CDR3 is TGCGCCAGCAGCCAAGGGACTAGCGGGGGGCTTCACTCCTACGAGCAGTACTTC. Translation gives CASSQGTSGGLHSYEQYF.

The chain recombines TRBV11-2 with TRBJ2-7; D ambiguous. There are 11 residues in the CDR3. V was trimmed by 5 bases and J by 2 bases, leaving 4 bases between them. The V gene's germline CDR1 is SGHAT and CDR2 FQNNGV. CDR3 coding DNA: TGTGCCAGCAGCCCAGCCTACGAGCAGTACTTC. Protein: CASSPAYEQYF.

This clone has a single count. The J gene is TRBJ2-3, the V gene TRBV6-5; 8 nucleotides line up with TRBD1. Germline trimming cut 4 bases from V and 5 bases from J; bases unmatched to any gene: 8. Germline values: CDR1 MNHEY, CDR2 SVGAGI. The CDR3 sequence is 15 residues long. Here the CDR3 DNA reads TGTGCCAGCAGTTCCCTCGGACAGGGATTAGATACGCAGTATTTT. Translating it yields CASSSLGQGLDTQYF.